These T cell receptor beta chains were read from a single sample in a study of early T cells in non-severe SARS-CoV-2 infection. Via MiXCR, TCRdb re-called the 5' RACE reads, giving one row per CDR3 protein. The sample consists of about 20,000 distinct CDR3 sequences, roughly 4% of them appearing once. Source material: whole blood. These receptors all stem from an adult who was a healthcare worker with PCR-confirmed SARS-CoV-2 infection or an uninfected control (not recorded which). Both conserved end residues are part of each CDR3. A D gene is named only where the DNA matches it firmly. The listing skips clone size in some rows; elsewhere it reads once, few, many or a size class.

TRBJ1-1 | TRBV2 | - | many | CASSEGRSTEAFF | TGTGCCAGCAGTGAAGGACGGTCTACTGAAGCTTTCTTT
TRBJ2-5 | TRBV10-1 | - | many | CASSESALAGETQYF | TGCGCCAGCAGTGAGTCTGCACTAGCTGGCGAGACCCAGTACTTC
TRBJ1-2 | TRBV12-3/TRBV12-4 | TRBD1 | few | CASSPGTAYGYTF | TGTGCCAGCAGTCCCGGGACAGCCTATGGCTACACCTTC
TRBJ1-2 | TRBV20-1 | - | many | CSAQRGLPYGYTF | TGCAGTGCCCAAAGGGGACTTCCTTATGGCTACACCTTC
TRBJ2-1 | TRBV12-3/TRBV12-4 | - | many | CASSLAGGRDEQFF | TGTGCCAGCAGCCTAGCTGGGGGCCGGGATGAGCAGTTCTTC
TRBJ1-6 | TRBV5-5 | - | - | CASSPPSRDTSYNSPLHF | TGTGCCAGCAGCCCACCGTCCAGGGACACCTCCTATAATTCACCCCTCCACTTT
TRBJ2-3 | TRBV20-1 | TRBD2 | many | CSASQTSGPSTDTQYF | TGCAGTGCTAGCCAGACTAGCGGTCCTAGCACAGATACGCAGTATTTT
TRBJ1-5 | TRBV7-9 | TRBD1 | - | CASSLQGDDQPQHF | TGTGCCAGCAGCCTACAGGGGGATGATCAGCCCCAGCATTTT
TRBJ1-4 | TRBV3-1 | TRBD1 | few | CASSRDWAGQGLNEKLFF | TGTGCCAGCAGCAGAGACTGGGCGGGACAGGGCCTTAATGAAAAACTGTTTTTT
TRBJ1-5 | TRBV24-1 | - | - | CATSDSGAFTQHF | TGTGCCACCAGTGACTCGGGGGCGTTCACCCAGCATTTT
TRBJ2-5 | TRBV4-3 | - | few | CASSPTGEEGETQYF | TGCGCCAGCAGCCCAACAGGGGAGGAGGGAGAGACCCAGTACTTC
TRBJ1-4 | TRBV3-1 | - | many | CASSQVQGGGKLFF | TGTGCCAGCAGCCAAGTACAGGGCGGGGGAAAACTGTTTTTT
TRBJ1-5 | TRBV6-2/TRBV6-3 | TRBD1 | many | CASSPPGTANQPQHF | TGTGCCAGCAGCCCCCCCGGGACAGCAAATCAGCCCCAGCATTTT
TRBJ2-7 | TRBV20-1 | - | few | CSAREAVSQGVREQYF | TGCAGTGCTAGAGAAGCGGTTAGTCAGGGAGTACGGGAGCAGTACTTC
TRBJ2-5 | TRBV10-3 | - | many | CAISESGALPETQYF | TGTGCCATCAGTGAGTCGGGGGCTCTTCCGGAGACCCAGTACTTC
TRBJ2-7 | TRBV19 | TRBD1 | many | CASSTSGTGGLYEQYF | TGTGCCAGTAGTACTTCCGGAACAGGGGGCCTCTACGAGCAGTACTTC
TRBJ2-5 | TRBV20-1 | - | many | CSAREERGAGETQYF | TGCAGTGCTAGAGAGGAGAGAGGGGCAGGAGAGACCCAGTACTTC
TRBJ2-1 | TRBV10-2 | - | few | CASSEPGYSYNEQFF | TGCGCCAGCAGTGAGCCCGGGTACTCCTACAATGAGCAGTTCTTC
TRBJ2-3 | TRBV19 | TRBD2 | many | CASSRTSGGAGLLDTQYF | TGTGCCAGTTCCCGGACTAGCGGGGGGGCCGGGCTGTTGGATACGCAGTATTTT
TRBJ1-1 | TRBV25-1 | - | - | CASSERWGTTEAFF | TGTGCCAGCAGTGAGAGGTGGGGCACCACTGAAGCTTTCTTT
TRBJ2-7 | TRBV12-3/TRBV12-4 | - | - | CASSLSGQANEQYF | TGTGCCAGCAGTTTAAGTGGCCAGGCGAACGAGCAGTACTTC
TRBJ1-1 | TRBV6-2/TRBV6-3 | - | many | CASTRAHVGPEAFF | TGTGCCAGCACCCGGGCCCACGTCGGCCCTGAAGCTTTCTTT
TRBJ2-7 | TRBV9 | - | many | CASSAPISPYEQYF | TGTGCCAGCAGCGCACCAATTAGTCCCTACGAGCAGTACTTC